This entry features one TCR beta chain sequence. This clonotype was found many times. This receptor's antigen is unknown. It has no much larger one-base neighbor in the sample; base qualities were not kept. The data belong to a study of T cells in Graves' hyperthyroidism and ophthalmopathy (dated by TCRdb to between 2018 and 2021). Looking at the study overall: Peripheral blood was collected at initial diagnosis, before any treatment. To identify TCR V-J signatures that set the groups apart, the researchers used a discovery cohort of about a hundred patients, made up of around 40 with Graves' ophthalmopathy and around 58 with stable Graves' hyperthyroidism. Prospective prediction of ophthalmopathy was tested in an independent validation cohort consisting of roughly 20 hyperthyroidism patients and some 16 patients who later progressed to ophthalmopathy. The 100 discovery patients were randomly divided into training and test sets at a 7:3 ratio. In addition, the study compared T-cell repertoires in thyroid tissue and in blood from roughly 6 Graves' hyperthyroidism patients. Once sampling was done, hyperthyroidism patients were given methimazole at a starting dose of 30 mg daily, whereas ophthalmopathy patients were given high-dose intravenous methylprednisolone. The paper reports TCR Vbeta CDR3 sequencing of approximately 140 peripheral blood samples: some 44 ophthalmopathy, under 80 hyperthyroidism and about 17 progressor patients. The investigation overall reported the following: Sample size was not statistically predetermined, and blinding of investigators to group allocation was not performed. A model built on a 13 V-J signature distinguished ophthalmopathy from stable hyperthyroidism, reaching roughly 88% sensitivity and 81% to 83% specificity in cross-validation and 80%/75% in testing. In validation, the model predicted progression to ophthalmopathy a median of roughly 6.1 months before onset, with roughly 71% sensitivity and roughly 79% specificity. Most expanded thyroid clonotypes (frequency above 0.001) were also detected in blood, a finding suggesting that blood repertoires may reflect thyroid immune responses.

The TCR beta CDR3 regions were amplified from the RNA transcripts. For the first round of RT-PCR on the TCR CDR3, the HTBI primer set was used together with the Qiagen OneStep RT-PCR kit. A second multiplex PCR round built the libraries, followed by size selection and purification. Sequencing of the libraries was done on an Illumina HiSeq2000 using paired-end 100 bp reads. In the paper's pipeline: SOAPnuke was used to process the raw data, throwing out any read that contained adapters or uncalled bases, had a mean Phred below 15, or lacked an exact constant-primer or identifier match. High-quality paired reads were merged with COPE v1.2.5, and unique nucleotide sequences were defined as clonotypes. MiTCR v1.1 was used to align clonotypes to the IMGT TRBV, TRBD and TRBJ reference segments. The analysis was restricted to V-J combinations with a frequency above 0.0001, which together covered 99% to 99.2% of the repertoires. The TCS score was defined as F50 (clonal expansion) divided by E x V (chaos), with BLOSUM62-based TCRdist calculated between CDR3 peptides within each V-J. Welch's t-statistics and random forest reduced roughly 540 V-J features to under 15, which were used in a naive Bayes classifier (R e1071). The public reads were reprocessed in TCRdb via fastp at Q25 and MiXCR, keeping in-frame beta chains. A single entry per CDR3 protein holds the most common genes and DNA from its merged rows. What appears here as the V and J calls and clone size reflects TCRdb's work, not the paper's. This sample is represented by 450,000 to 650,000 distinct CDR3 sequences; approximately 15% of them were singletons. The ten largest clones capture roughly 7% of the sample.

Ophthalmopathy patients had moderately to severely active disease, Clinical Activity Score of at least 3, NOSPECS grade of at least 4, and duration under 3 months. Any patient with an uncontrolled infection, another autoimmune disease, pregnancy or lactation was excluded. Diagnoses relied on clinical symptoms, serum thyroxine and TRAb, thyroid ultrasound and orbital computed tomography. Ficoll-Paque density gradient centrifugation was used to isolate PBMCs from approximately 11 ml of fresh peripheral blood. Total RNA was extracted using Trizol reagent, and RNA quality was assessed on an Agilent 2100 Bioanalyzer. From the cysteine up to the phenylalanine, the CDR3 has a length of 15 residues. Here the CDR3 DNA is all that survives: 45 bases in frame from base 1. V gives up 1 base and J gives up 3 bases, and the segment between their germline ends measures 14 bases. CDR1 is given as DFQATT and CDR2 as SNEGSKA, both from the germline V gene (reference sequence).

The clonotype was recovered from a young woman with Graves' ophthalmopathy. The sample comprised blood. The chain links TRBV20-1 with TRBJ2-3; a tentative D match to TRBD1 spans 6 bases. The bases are TGCAGTGCTAGAGGAGATGGGGGCTTGACAGATACGCAGTATTTT. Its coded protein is CSARGDGGLTDTQYF.